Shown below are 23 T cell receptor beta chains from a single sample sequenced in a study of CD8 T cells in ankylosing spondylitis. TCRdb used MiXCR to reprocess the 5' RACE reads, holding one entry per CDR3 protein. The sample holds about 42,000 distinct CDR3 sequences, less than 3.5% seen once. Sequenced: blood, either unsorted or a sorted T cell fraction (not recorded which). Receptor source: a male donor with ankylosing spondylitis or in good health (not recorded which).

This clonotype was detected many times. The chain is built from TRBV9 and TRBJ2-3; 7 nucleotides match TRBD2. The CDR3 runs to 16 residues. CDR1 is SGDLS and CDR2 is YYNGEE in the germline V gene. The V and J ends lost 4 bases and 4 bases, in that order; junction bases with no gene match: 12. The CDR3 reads CASSSRQRDGADTQYF. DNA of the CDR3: TGTGCCAGCAGCTCCCGTCAGCGGGACGGGGCAGATACGCAGTATTTT. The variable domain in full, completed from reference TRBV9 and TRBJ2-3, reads DSGVTQTPKHLITATGQRVTLRCSPRSGDLSVYWYQQSLDQGLQFLIQYYNGEERAKGNILERFSAQQFPDLHSELNLSSLELGDSALYFCASSSRQRDGADTQYFGPGTRLTVL.

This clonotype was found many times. The CDR3 DNA reads TGTGCCAGCAGCGTAGACAGGGGTGGCTACGAGCAGTACTTC. This codes for CASSVDRGGYEQYF. V gene TRBV9 combines with J gene TRBJ2-7; 7 bases map to TRBD1. The junction had 3 bases not matched to a gene; V was cut back by 0 bases and J by 3 bases. Germline assignment: CDR1 SGDLS and CDR2 YYNGEE. The CDR3 is made up of 14 amino acids.

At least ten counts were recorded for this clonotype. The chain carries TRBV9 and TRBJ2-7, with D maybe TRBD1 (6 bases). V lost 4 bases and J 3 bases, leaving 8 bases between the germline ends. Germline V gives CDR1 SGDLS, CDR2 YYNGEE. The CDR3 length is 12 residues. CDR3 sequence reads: CASSRDNYEQYF. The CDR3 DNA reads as TGTGCCAGCAGCCGGGACAACTACGAGCAGTACTTC.

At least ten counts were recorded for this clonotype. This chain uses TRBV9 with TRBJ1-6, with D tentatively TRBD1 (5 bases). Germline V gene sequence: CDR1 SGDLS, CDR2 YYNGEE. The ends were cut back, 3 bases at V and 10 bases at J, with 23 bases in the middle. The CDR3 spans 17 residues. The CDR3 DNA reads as TGTGCCAGCAGCGAGACCCCCTCGGGGCGGCGAGGATCACCCCTCCACTTT. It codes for CASSETPSGRRGSPLHF.

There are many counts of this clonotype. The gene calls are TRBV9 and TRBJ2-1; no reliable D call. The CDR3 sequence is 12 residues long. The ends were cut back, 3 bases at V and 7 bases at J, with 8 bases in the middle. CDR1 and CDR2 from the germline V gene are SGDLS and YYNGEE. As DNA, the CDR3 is TGTGCCAGCAGCGCAGACTGGAATGAGCAGTTCTTC. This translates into CASSADWNEQFF.

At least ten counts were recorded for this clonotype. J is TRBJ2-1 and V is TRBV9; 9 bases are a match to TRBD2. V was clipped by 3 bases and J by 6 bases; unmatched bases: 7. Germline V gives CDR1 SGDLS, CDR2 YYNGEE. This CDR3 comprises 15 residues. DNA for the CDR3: TGTGCCAGCAGCGCGACTAGCGGTCTCTTCAATGAGCAGTTCTTC. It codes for CASSATSGLFNEQFF.

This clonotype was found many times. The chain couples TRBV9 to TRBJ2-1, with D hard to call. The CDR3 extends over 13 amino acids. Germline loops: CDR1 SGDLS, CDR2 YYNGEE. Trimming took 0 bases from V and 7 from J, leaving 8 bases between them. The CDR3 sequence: CASSVVARNEQFF. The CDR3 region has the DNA TGTGCCAGCAGCGTAGTCGCAAGGAATGAGCAGTTCTTC. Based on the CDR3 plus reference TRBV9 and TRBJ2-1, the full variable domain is DSGVTQTPKHLITATGQRVTLRCSPRSGDLSVYWYQQSLDQGLQFLIQYYNGEERAKGNILERFSAQQFPDLHSELNLSSLELGDSALYFCASSVVARNEQFFGPGTRLTVL.

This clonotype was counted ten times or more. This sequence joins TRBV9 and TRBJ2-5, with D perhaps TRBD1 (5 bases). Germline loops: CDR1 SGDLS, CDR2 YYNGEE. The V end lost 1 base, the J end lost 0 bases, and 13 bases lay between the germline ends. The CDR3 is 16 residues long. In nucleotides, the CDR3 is TGTGCCAGCAGCGTAAGCCCTAAGACAGACCAAGAGACCCAGTACTTC. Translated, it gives CASSVSPKTDQETQYF. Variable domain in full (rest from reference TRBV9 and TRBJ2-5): DSGVTQTPKHLITATGQRVTLRCSPRSGDLSVYWYQQSLDQGLQFLIQYYNGEERAKGNILERFSAQQFPDLHSELNLSSLELGDSALYFCASSVSPKTDQETQYFGPGTRLLVL.

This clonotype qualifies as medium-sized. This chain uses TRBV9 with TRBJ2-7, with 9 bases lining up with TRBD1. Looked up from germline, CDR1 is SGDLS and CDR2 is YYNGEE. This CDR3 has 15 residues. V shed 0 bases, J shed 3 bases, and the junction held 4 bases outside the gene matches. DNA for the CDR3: TGTGCCAGCAGCGTAGGACAGGGGGGCTTCTACGAGCAGTACTTC. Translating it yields CASSVGQGGFYEQYF.

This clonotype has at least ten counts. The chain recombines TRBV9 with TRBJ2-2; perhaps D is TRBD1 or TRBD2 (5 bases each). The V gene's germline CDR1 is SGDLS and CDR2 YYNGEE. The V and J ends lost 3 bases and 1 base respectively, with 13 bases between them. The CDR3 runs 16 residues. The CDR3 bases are TGTGCCAGCAGCGGACGAGGGACCGAGAACACCGGGGAGCTGTTTTTT. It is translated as CASSGRGTENTGELFF.

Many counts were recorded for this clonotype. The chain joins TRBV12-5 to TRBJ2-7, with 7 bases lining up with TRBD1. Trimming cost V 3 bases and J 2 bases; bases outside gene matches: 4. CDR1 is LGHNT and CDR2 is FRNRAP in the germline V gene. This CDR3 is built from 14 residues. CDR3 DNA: TGTGCTAGTGGTTTAGGGGACAGTACCTACGAGCAGTACTTC. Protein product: CASGLGDSTYEQYF.

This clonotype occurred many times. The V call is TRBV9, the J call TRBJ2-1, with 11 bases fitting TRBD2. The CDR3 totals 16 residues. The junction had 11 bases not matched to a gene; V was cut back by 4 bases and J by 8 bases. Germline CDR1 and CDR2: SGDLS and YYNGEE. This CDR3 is CASSLVGTSGYDEQFF. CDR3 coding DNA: TGTGCCAGCAGCCTAGTGGGGACTAGCGGCTATGATGAGCAGTTCTTC.

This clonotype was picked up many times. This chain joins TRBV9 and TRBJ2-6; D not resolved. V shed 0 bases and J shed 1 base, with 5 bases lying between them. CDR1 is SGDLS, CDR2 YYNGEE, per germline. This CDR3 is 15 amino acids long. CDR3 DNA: TGTGCCAGCAGCGTAGCGCGGTCTGGGGCCAACGTCCTGACTTTC. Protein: CASSVARSGANVLTF.

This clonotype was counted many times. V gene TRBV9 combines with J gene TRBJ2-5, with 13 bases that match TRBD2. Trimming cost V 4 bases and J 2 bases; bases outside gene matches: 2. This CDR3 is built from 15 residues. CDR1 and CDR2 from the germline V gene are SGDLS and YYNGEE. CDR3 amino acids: CASSQGLAGQETQYF. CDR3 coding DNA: TGTGCCAGCAGCCAGGGACTAGCGGGACAAGAGACCCAGTACTTC.

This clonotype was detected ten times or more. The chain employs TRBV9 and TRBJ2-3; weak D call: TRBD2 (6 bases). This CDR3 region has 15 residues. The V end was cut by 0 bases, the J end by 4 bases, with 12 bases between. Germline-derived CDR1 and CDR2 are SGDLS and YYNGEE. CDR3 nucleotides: TGTGCCAGCAGCGTAGAATGGGGGGAAGCAGATACGCAGTATTTT. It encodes CASSVEWGEADTQYF.

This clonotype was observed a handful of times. Here the CDR3 DNA reads TGTGCCAGCAGCCTCGGACAGGGGGAGATCCTGACTTTC. Protein: CASSLGQGEILTF. This rearrangement joins TRBV9 to TRBJ2-6, with 10 nucleotides matching TRBD1. The CDR3 loop spans 13 amino acids. Germline CDR1 and CDR2: SGDLS and YYNGEE. The J segment lost 14 bases and the V segment lost 4 bases, leaving 6 bases of the junction unmatched.

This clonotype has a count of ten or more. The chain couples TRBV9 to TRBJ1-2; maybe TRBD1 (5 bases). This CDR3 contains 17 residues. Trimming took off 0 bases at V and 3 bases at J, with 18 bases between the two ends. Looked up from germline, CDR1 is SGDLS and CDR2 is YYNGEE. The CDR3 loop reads CASSVATGGGRHYGYTF. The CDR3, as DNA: TGTGCCAGCAGCGTAGCTACTGGGGGAGGCCGACACTATGGCTACACCTTC.

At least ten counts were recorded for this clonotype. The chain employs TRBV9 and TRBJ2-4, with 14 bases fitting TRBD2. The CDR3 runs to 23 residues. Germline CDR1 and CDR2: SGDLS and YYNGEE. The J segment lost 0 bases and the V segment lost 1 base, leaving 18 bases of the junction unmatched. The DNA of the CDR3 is TGTGCCAGCAGCGTAACCACGTCCACGCCTGGACTAGCGGGAGGTCTAGCCAAAAACATTCAGTACTTC. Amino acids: CASSVTTSTPGLAGGLAKNIQYF. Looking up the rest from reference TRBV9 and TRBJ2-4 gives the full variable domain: DSGVTQTPKHLITATGQRVTLRCSPRSGDLSVYWYQQSLDQGLQFLIQYYNGEERAKGNILERFSAQQFPDLHSELNLSSLELGDSALYFCASSVTTSTPGLAGGLAKNIQYFGAGTRLSVL.

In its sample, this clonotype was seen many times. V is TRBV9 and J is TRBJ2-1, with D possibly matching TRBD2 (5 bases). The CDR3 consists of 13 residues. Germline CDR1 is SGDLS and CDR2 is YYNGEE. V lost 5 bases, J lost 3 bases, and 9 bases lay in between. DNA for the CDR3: TGTGCCAGCAGTCTCGGGGACTACAATGAGCAGTTCTTC. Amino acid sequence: CASSLGDYNEQFF.

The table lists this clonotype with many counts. CDR3 DNA sequence: TGTGCCAGCAGCGGTCGGGTAGCAGGTTCACCCCTCCACTTT. Encoded protein: CASSGRVAGSPLHF. The V and J genes are TRBV9 and TRBJ1-6; D gene ambiguous. CDR3 size: 14 residues. Trimming took off 3 bases at V and 9 bases at J, with 13 bases between the two ends. Germline values: CDR1 SGDLS, CDR2 YYNGEE.

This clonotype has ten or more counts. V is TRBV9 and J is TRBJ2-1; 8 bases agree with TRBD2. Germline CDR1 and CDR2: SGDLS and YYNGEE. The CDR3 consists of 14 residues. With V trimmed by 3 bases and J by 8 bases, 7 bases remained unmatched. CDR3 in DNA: TGTGCCAGCAGCGGGAGCGGGAGTTTCTATGAGCAGTTCTTC. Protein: CASSGSGSFYEQFF. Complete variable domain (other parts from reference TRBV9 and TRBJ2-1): DSGVTQTPKHLITATGQRVTLRCSPRSGDLSVYWYQQSLDQGLQFLIQYYNGEERAKGNILERFSAQQFPDLHSELNLSSLELGDSALYFCASSGSGSFYEQFFGPGTRLTVL.

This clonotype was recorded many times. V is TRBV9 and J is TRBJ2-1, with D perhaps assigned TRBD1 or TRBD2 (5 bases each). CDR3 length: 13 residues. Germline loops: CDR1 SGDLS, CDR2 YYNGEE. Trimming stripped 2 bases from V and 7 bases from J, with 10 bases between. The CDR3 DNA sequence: TGTGCCAGCAGCGTTGAGGGGTCTAATGAGCAGTTCTTC. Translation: CASSVEGSNEQFF.

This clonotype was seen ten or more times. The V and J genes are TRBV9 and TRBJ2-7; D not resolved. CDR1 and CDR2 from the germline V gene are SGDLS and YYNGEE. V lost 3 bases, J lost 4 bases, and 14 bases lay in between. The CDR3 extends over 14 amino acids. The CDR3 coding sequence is TGTGCCAGCAGCGCCCTGGGGAAGTCATACGAGCAGTACTTC. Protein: CASSALGKSYEQYF.